Presented here are 18 T cell receptor beta chains from one specimen sequenced in a study of cytomegalovirus exposure and HLA in healthy donors. With 60 Vbeta and 13 Jbeta primers, the PCR was carried out. Only in-frame clones appear in the TCRdb table, and some are missing; sequencing was by immunoSEQ multiplex PCR. The sample includes around 130,000 clones, roughly 74% seen only once; the top ten take more than 6%. The sample was PBMCs. The receptors were sampled from a man aged 35 to 55 in good health and CMV-seropositive.

This clone was counted a single time. This sequence joins TRBV5-4 and TRBJ2-2; tentatively, D is TRBD1 (6 bases). Germline assignment: CDR1 SGHNT and CDR2 YYREEE (reference sequence). V was trimmed by 4 bases and J by 8 bases, leaving 21 bases between them. The CDR3 covers 16 residues. CDR3 sequence: CASSRRRDTWAGELFF. The CDR3 DNA reads TGTGCCAGCAGCCGCCGCCGGGACACCTGGGCGGGGGAGCTGTTTTTT.

The chain is built from TRBV4-1 and TRBJ2-3, with 7 bases fitting TRBD1. The junction had 6 bases not matched to a gene; V was cut back by 4 bases and J by 2 bases. Germline CDR1 is MGHRA and CDR2 is YSYEKL. CDR3 length: 15 amino acids. CDR3 protein: CASSPGQYDTDTQYF. Here the CDR3 DNA reads TGCGCCAGCAGCCCGGGACAGTATGACACAGATACGCAGTATTTT.

The gene calls are TRBV5-4 and TRBJ2-5; 10 bases are a match to TRBD1. The CDR3 contains 15 residues. With V trimmed by 3 bases and J by 5 bases, 7 bases remained unmatched. Germline V gene sequence: CDR1 SGHNT, CDR2 YYREEE (reference sequence). In nucleotides, the CDR3 is TGTGCCAGCAGCTCGGGACAGGGGCGAGGGGAGACCCAGTACTTC. Translation: CASSSGQGRGETQYF.

This clone was detected once. The chain employs TRBV28 and TRBJ2-5, with TRBD1 identical over 8 bases. CDR1 and CDR2 from the germline V gene are MDHEN and SYDVKM. The V gene end was trimmed by 7 bases and the J gene end by 2 bases; junction bases not matched to a gene: 12. The CDR3 extends over 16 amino acids. The CDR3 region has the DNA TGTGCCAGCACCTTCTTCCAGGGGGCGTCTCAAGAGACCCAGTACTTC. Translating it yields CASTFFQGASQETQYF.

The J gene is TRBJ1-4, the V gene TRBV19; D may be TRBD1 (6 bases). This CDR3 comprises 14 residues. Trimming took off 4 bases at V and 5 bases at J, with 11 bases between the two ends. Germline V gives CDR1 LNHDA, CDR2 SQIVND (reference sequence). CDR3 sequence: CASSRTELNEKLFF. CDR3 nucleotide sequence: TGTGCCAGTAGTAGGACAGAGCTGAATGAAAAACTGTTTTTT.

The chain has TRBV5-1 and TRBJ1-2, with D possibly being TRBD1 (5 bases). CDR3 length: 15 amino acids. V gave up 0 bases and J gave up 2 bases, with 11 bases separating them. Germline V gene lookup returns CDR1 SGHRS and CDR2 YFSETQ. The CDR3 DNA sequence: TGCGCCAGCAGCTTGGGGGCAGGGCAAAACTATGGCTACACCTTC. It codes for CASSLGAGQNYGYTF.

The gene calls are TRBV7-6 and TRBJ2-5; no clear D gene. The V and J ends lost 1 base and 7 bases respectively, with 4 bases between them. The germline CDR1 and CDR2 sequences are SGHVS and FNYEAQ. This CDR3 is built from 11 residues. The CDR3 nucleotides are TGTGCCAGCAGCTTAGGAGGGACCCAGTACTTC. Amino acids: CASSLGGTQYF.

This clone was counted only a few times. This chain links TRBV18 with TRBJ2-2, with 9 bases that match TRBD1. Germline lookup yields CDR1 KGHSH and CDR2 LQKENI. The CDR3 has 16 amino acids. The junction had 3 bases not matched to a gene; V was cut back by 3 bases and J by 1 base. As DNA, the CDR3 is TGTGCCAGCTCACCTTACAGGGGGCGGAACACCGGGGAGCTGTTTTTT. This gives the protein CASSPYRGRNTGELFF.

This clone was counted a few times. V gene TRBV7-6 combines with J gene TRBJ1-6; no definite D call. This CDR3 is 12 amino acids long. Germline V gives CDR1 SGHVS, CDR2 FNYEAQ. V lost 4 bases and J lost 9, with 7 bases in between. The CDR3 DNA reads TGTGCCAGCAGCTCCTACTTTTCACCCCTCCACTTT. Encoded protein: CASSSYFSPLHF.

The CDR3 region has the DNA TGCGCCAGCAGCTTGGGGGGCTCTAGGGGCTACACCTTC. Translated, it gives CASSLGGSRGYTF. The chain combines TRBV5-1 with TRBJ1-2, with a tentative D call TRBD1 (5 bases). The germline V gene encodes CDR1 SGHRS and CDR2 YFSETQ. This CDR3 has 13 amino acids. V was cut by 0 bases and J by 8 bases, with 11 bases left in between.

This chain uses TRBV5-6 with TRBJ2-2; TRBD2 matches 11 bases. The germline V gene has CDR1 SGHDT and CDR2 YYEEEE. This CDR3 is 16 amino acids long. V shed 4 bases and J 2 bases; nucleotides not matched to a gene: 4. The CDR3 region has the DNA TGTGCCAGCAGCCTACTAGCGGGGGTTAACACCGGGGAGCTGTTTTTT. Translating it yields CASSLLAGVNTGELFF.

The chain combines TRBV18 with TRBJ1-1, with a possible D match to TRBD1 (5 bases). The CDR3 has 14 amino acids. V shed 8 bases and J shed 2 bases, with 15 bases lying between them. Germline CDR1 KGHSH, CDR2 LQKENI. The CDR3 loop reads CASKPGGTNTEAFF. DNA for the CDR3: TGTGCCAGCAAACCGGGGGGAACAAACACTGAAGCTTTCTTT.

The chain uses TRBV18 and TRBJ2-7; 8 nucleotides align to TRBD1. The CDR3 runs to 15 residues. Trimming removed 0 bases from V and 1 base from J; junction bases left unmatched: 2. In germline, CDR1 is KGHSH, CDR2 LQKENI. The CDR3 sequence: CASSPPRTGSYEQYF. The DNA for the CDR3 is TGTGCCAGCTCACCACCCCGGACAGGGTCCTACGAGCAGTACTTC.

The V gene is TRBV6-1, the J gene TRBJ2-1; 14 bases align to TRBD2. Germline V gene lookup returns CDR1 MNHNS and CDR2 SASEGT. After removal of 4 bases from V and 2 bases from J, the junction contained 10 bases not matched to a gene. This CDR3 comprises 19 residues. The CDR3 bases are TGTGCCAGCAGTGGCCGACTAGCGGGGGGGCCCGGGACCTACAATGAGCAGTTCTTC. Protein sequence: CASSGRLAGGPGTYNEQFF.

CDR3 in amino acids: CASSLGQGISYEQYF. In DNA, the CDR3 is TGCGCCAGCAGCTTAGGACAGGGAATTAGTTACGAGCAGTACTTC. This chain links TRBV5-1 with TRBJ2-7; 8 nucleotides agree with TRBD1. This CDR3 spans 15 amino acids. The junction had 8 bases not matched to a gene; V was cut back by 2 bases and J by 4 bases. Germline V gene data show CDR1 as SGHRS and CDR2 as YFSETQ.

This clone turned up a few times. The chain is built from TRBV6-5 and TRBJ2-2; no definite D call. Germline CDR1 and CDR2: MNHEY and SVGAGI. CDR3 length: 11 residues. V was cut by 10 bases and J by 5 bases, with 8 bases left in between. The CDR3 DNA sequence: TGTGCCATCGGGTATACCGGGGAGCTGTTTTTT. It encodes CAIGYTGELFF.

This clone was detected only a few times. This chain uses TRBV27 with TRBJ2-3; D is perhaps TRBD1 (6 bases). This CDR3 is 16 amino acids long. Trimming left V 1 base short and J 3 bases short, with 14 bases between. Germline lookup yields CDR1 MNHEY and CDR2 SMNVEV (reference sequence). CDR3 region: CASSLYWQGKTDTQYF. The CDR3, as DNA: TGTGCCAGCAGTTTATATTGGCAGGGGAAAACAGATACGCAGTATTTT.

This clone has just a few counts. The chain combines TRBV4-2 with TRBJ2-7; a possible D gene is TRBD2 (6 bases). The CDR3 runs 14 residues. Germline V gives CDR1 LGHNA, CDR2 YNFKEQ. Trimming shortened V by 5 bases and J by 0 bases, and 11 bases separated the two germline ends. The CDR3 protein is CASSGTQRSYEQYF. CDR3 in DNA: TGTGCCAGCAGCGGGACTCAGCGCTCCTACGAGCAGTACTTC.